This T cell receptor beta chain was captured in a study of blood T cell repertoires in COVID-19. Only in-frame clones appear in the TCRdb table, and some are missing; sequencing was by immunoSEQ multiplex PCR. The table records fewer than 250,000 clones, more than 70% of them present only once. Sequenced material: PBMCs or T cells enriched from blood (not recorded which). The sequence came from a woman between 18 and 29 years old who had recovered from COVID-19.

This chain's CDR3 is CASSALSGTGVSGYTF. The CDR3 DNA reads as TGTGCCAGCAGCGCACTCTCCGGGACAGGGGTGAGTGGCTACACCTTC. The chain recombines TRBV9 with TRBJ1-2; TRBD1 agrees at 10 bases. Germline V gene sequence: CDR1 SGDLS, CDR2 YYNGEE. The CDR3 sequence is 16 residues long. V lost 3 bases and J lost 7; bases outside the gene matches: 12.